This T cell receptor beta chain is from a study of blood T cell dynamics during melanoma immunotherapy. Study context: Metastatic melanoma patients received first-line pembrolizumab or nivolumab plus ipilimumab.

The time point was: pre-treatment baseline. Blood was drawn before treatment and at week 3 after checkpoint blockade. A fixed DNA input of around 0.35 ug was used per bulk PBMC sample. Method: immunoSEQ multiplex PCR; TCRdb's copy keeps in-frame clones and lacks some. This table has 16,000 or so clones, 85% appearing once. Whole-study findings and limits: Clones driving repertoire changes may be melanoma-specific or general immune activation.

The CDR3 extends over 11 amino acids. Germline CDR1 and CDR2: SEHNR and FQNEAQ (reference sequence). V lost 5 bases and J 5 bases, leaving 4 bases between the germline ends. Worth noting for this clone: Its specificity is not known.

This chain links TRBV7-9 with TRBJ1-3; D unresolved. The sequence came from a human donor with melanoma. The sample in question was blood, obtained from a patient treated with checkpoint blockade. The CDR3 protein is CASSRRNTIYF. CDR3 in DNA: TGTGCCAGCAGCCGGAGAAACACCATATATTTT.